This T cell receptor (beta chain) stems from a study of shared clonotypes between healthy human individuals. Looked up from germline, CDR1 is GTSNPN and CDR2 is SVGIG (reference sequence). This CDR3 is built from 13 residues. Deletions cut 0 bases from V and 6 bases from J, with 11 bases between. The study, taken as a whole, reports: Naive subsets, compared against memory subsets, generally had larger estimated richness values. Sorted-subset samples were not fully sequenced, rarefaction indicated.

The sample holds a few counts of this clone. Its target is unknown. The method was immunoSEQ multiplex PCR; TCRdb's version includes in-frame clones alone and lacks a portion of them. The sample shows over 850,000 clones, 75% to 80% of them seen only once. The sequence was collected from a man between 18 and 35 years old in good health. Some clones in this sample may be carry-over from other donors' samples. V and J are TRBV30 and TRBJ1-2, with TRBD1 as a possible D gene (5 bases). Sequencing was performed on memory CD4+ T cells from PBMCs. The subset here: CD45RA-negative fraction. The DNA for the CDR3 is TGTGCCTGGAGTGTATCGGGGCCGGATGGCTACACCTTC. Translating it yields CAWSVSGPDGYTF.